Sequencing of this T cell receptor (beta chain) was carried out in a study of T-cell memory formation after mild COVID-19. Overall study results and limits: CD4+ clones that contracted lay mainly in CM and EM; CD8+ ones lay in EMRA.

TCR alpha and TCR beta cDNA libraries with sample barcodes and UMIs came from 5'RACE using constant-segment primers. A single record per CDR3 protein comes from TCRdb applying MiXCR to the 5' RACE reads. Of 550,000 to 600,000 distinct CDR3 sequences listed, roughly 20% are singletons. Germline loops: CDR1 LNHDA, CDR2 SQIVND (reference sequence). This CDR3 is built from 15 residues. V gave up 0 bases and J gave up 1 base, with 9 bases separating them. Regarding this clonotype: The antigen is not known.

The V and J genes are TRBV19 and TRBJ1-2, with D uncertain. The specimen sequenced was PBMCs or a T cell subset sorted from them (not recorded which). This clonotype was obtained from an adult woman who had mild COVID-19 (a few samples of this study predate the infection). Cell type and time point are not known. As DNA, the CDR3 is TGTGCCAGTAGTATAGATCTCCGAATTAACTATGGCTACACCTTC. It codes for CASSIDLRINYGYTF.